This record concerns one T cell receptor (beta chain) sequence. V trimming: 6 bases; J trimming: 8 bases; junction bases outside the gene matches: 4. The CDR3 totals 11 residues. CDR1 is MNHEY, CDR2 SVGAGI, per germline. Assay used: immunoSEQ multiplex PCR; TCRdb lists only in-frame clones, some missing. Of 200,000 to 250,000 clones in the sample, around 90% are singletons; the top ten hold around 16%. The data were obtained in a study of blood T cell repertoires in COVID-19. Study-level background: From T cells, B-cell-depleted T cells, or PBMCs came the material, which was cDNA or gDNA.

Participant age was roughly 18 to 95 years, and participants resided in fewer than 25 US areas. The chain links TRBV6-5 to TRBJ2-7; 7 nucleotides align to TRBD1. Sequencing was done on a sample of PBMCs or T cells enriched from blood (not recorded which). This clonotype was obtained from a man under 40 who had been exposed to COVID-19. The CDR3 nucleotides are TGTGCCAGCAGGACAGGGTTCCAGCAGTACTTC. This encodes CASRTGFQQYF.